This TCR beta chain was sequenced in a study of blood T cell repertoires in COVID-19. Study in general: Samples representing acute and convalescent COVID-19 were sourced from the United States, Italy and Spain. In each case, the material was cDNA or gDNA derived from T cells, B-cell-depleted T cells, or PBMCs.

How the authors handled the data: Nucleated cell counts were estimated from reference gene primer amplification. The table came from immunoSEQ multiplex PCR; TCRdb's copy has only in-frame clones and leaves some out. That table gives V, J and clone size, and the DNA gave D and trimming. The table shows approximately 430,000 clones, with about nine tenths occurring only once. Germline V lookup: CDR1 LGHDT, CDR2 YNNKEL (reference sequence). With V trimmed by 6 bases and J by 2 bases, 4 bases remained unmatched. The CDR3 is 14 amino acids. The source of this sequence is a woman aged 25-40 years with active or convalescent COVID-19. The specimen was peripheral blood. This rearrangement joins TRBV3-1 (or the pseudogene TRBV3-2) to TRBJ2-3; 8 bases are shared with TRBD2. The CDR3 sequence: CASSTSGPTDTQYF. The CDR3 DNA sequence: TGTGCCAGCAGTACTAGCGGACCCACAGATACGCAGTATTTT.